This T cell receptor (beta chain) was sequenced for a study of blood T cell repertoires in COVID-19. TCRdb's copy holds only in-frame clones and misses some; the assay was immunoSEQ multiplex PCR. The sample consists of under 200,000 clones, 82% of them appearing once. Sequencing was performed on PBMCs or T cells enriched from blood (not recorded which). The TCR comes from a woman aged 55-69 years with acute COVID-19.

This CDR3 reads CASSFGFRLNEQFF. The CDR3 DNA reads TGTGCCAGCAGCTTTGGTTTTCGGTTAAATGAGCAGTTCTTC. The rearrangement joins TRBV7-9 to TRBJ2-1; D remains unclear. Germline V CDR1 and CDR2: SEHNR, FQNEAQ (reference sequence). Trimming removed 3 bases at V and 7 bases at J, with 13 bases between. The CDR3 is made up of 14 amino acids.